A single sample gave rise to the 29 T cell receptor beta chains below, sequenced in a study of T cells in Graves' hyperthyroidism and ophthalmopathy (dated by TCRdb to the late 2010s). The method was multiplex PCR. Sequencing was carried out with an Illumina HiSeq 2000. Amplification of TCR beta CDR3 regions was carried out from RNA transcripts. For the first round of RT-PCR on the TCR CDR3, the HTBI primer set was used together with the Qiagen OneStep RT-PCR kit. The public reads were run again by TCRdb, first through fastp at Q25 and then through MiXCR, and only productive beta chains were kept. Rows are unified per CDR3 protein, each entry keeping the most common DNA and genes. Within this sample are around 560,000 distinct CDR3 sequences, with 16% of them counted one time only. Of the sample, around 19% falls within the top ten clones. The specimen sequenced was blood. The receptors were gathered from a woman between 18 and 29 years old with Graves' hyperthyroidism.

Many counts were recorded for this clonotype. The V and J genes are TRBV5-5 and TRBJ2-1, with TRBD1 matching over 7 bases. V shed 4 bases, J shed 2 bases, and the junction held 9 bases outside the gene matches. CDR1 is SGHKS and CDR2 is YYEKEE in the germline V gene (reference sequence). The CDR3 contains 16 residues. The CDR3 is CASSRGQENTYNEQFF. In DNA form, the CDR3 reads TGTGCCAGCAGCCGAGGACAGGAGAACACCTACAATGAGCAGTTCTTC.

The rearrangement joins TRBV7-9 to TRBJ1-2; possible D gene TRBD1, 6 bases. In germline, CDR1 is SEHNR, CDR2 FQNEAQ (reference sequence). V lost 1 base and J 3 bases, leaving 12 bases between the germline ends. The CDR3 consists of 15 residues. Written as DNA, the CDR3 is TGTGCCAGCAGCTTAGGGGGACACCTTGACTATGGCTACACCTTC. Residues: CASSLGGHLDYGYTF. The full variable domain, rest sourced from reference TRBV7-9 and TRBJ1-2, is DTGVSQNPRHKITKRGQNVTFRCDPISEHNRLYWYRQTLGQGPEFLTYFQNEAQLEKSRLLSDRFSAERPKGSFSTLEIQRTEQGDSAMYLCASSLGGHLDYGYTFGSGTRLTVV.

On this clonotype: A much larger clone differs by one base, so this may be a read error. The chain employs TRBV13 and TRBJ1-4, with D unclear. Trimming removed 0 bases at V and 2 bases at J, with 4 bases between. The CDR3 has 14 residues. Germline CDR1 PRHDT, CDR2 FYEKMQ (reference sequence). The CDR3 sequence is CASSLGETNEKLFF. CDR3 DNA: TGTGCCAGCAGCTTAGGGGAGACTAATGAAAAACTGTTTTTT.

The sample holds a few counts of this clonotype. V is TRBV12-3 or TRBV12-4 and J is TRBJ2-1; 7 nucleotides line up with TRBD1. CDR3 size: 13 residues. Trimming at V came to 6 bases and at J to 9 bases, leaving 8 bases not matched to a gene. The CDR3 sequence: CASRETGLGEQFF. As DNA, the CDR3 is TGTGCCAGCAGAGAGACAGGGCTTGGTGAGCAGTTCTTC.

This clonotype has at least ten counts. The chain joins TRBV20-1 to TRBJ2-7, with 12 bases aligning to TRBD2. CDR1 DFQATT and CDR2 SNEGSKA come from the germline V gene (reference sequence). This CDR3 spans 15 amino acids. The V segment lost 3 bases and the J segment 5 bases; nucleotides outside the gene matches: 8. The CDR3 here is CSARNLAGGANEQYF. The CDR3 bases are TGCAGTGCTAGGAACCTAGCGGGGGGGGCTAACGAGCAGTACTTC.

The sample holds many counts of this clonotype. The chain uses TRBV2 and TRBJ2-5, with TRBD1 matching over 7 bases. From germline, CDR1 is SNHLY and CDR2 FYNNEI. The CDR3 runs to 15 residues. V shed 3 bases and J 2 bases; nucleotides not matched to a gene: 6. This CDR3 is CASSDMTGNQETQYF. CDR3 sequence (DNA): TGTGCCAGCAGTGACATGACAGGGAATCAAGAGACCCAGTACTTC.

This clonotype was recorded many times. The chain uses TRBV11-3 and TRBJ2-5; TRBD2 matches at 9 bases. V was clipped by 5 bases and J by 3 bases; unmatched bases: 10. CDR1 is SGHNT and CDR2 is YENEEA in the germline V gene. This CDR3 contains 16 residues. The CDR3 DNA reads TGTGCCAGCAGCCCAGGTGTGGCTAGCGGGGAAGAGACCCAGTACTTC. It specifies CASSPGVASGEETQYF.

This clonotype occurred many times. The rearrangement joins TRBV12-5 to TRBJ2-3; D is ambiguous. Trimming stripped 1 base from V and 0 bases from J, with 2 bases between. There are 13 residues in the CDR3. Germline CDR1 reads LGHNT; CDR2 reads FRNRAP. The CDR3 DNA reads TGTGCTAGTGGTTTGGATAGCACAGATACGCAGTATTTT. Its translation is CASGLDSTDTQYF.

This rearrangement joins TRBV10-1 to TRBJ2-1; 8 bases line up with TRBD2. Looked up from germline, CDR1 is WNHNN and CDR2 is SYGVQD (reference sequence). Trimming removed 2 bases from V and 3 bases from J; junction bases left unmatched: 3. CDR3 length: 15 amino acids. The CDR3 DNA reads TGCGCCAGCAGTGAGGGAGCGGGAGTCTACAATGAGCAGTTCTTC. Protein: CASSEGAGVYNEQFF.

This clonotype has a handful of counts. The chain recombines TRBV14 with TRBJ2-1, with TRBD1 matching 8 bases. CDR1 is SGHDN and CDR2 is FVKESK in the germline V gene. The trim removed 1 base at V and 6 bases at J, leaving 2 bases unmatched. There are 14 residues in the CDR3. Here the CDR3 DNA reads TGTGCCAGCAGCCAAGGCGGGACAGGCAATGAGCAGTTCTTC. It yields the protein CASSQGGTGNEQFF.

This clonotype was picked up a small number of times. The chain carries TRBV20-1 and TRBJ1-3; no reliable D call. The CDR3 covers 14 residues. Germline CDR1 reads DFQATT; CDR2 reads SNEGSKA (reference sequence). With 5 bases removed from V and 4 bases from J, the gap between germline ends came to 15 bases. The CDR3 loop reads CSAAVEAAGNTIYF. The CDR3 DNA reads as TGCAGTGCTGCTGTGGAGGCAGCCGGAAACACCATATATTTT.

This clonotype was counted many times. The chain recombines TRBV5-1 with TRBJ2-3; tentatively, D is TRBD2 (5 bases). This CDR3 spans 17 amino acids. Per the germline V gene, CDR1 is SGHRS and CDR2 is YFSETQ. Trimming pared 4 bases from V and 0 bases from J, leaving 18 bases between. Here the CDR3 reads CASSAGRKESSTDTQYF. The CDR3 DNA is TGCGCCAGCAGCGCGGGTAGGAAGGAGTCTAGCACAGATACGCAGTATTTT.

This clonotype was observed at least ten times. This sequence joins TRBV11-2 and TRBJ2-1; D gene ambiguous. V shed 2 bases and J shed 5 bases, with 7 bases lying between them. CDR3 length: 13 residues. CDR1 and CDR2 from the germline V gene are SGHAT and FQNNGV. CDR3 sequence reads: CASSLKINNEQFF. In DNA form, the CDR3 reads TGTGCCAGCAGCTTAAAGATTAACAATGAGCAGTTCTTC.

This clonotype has a handful of counts. J is TRBJ1-5 and V is TRBV6-1; D is ambiguous. This CDR3 has 12 amino acids. CDR1 is MNHNS, CDR2 SASEGT, per germline. Deletions cut 8 bases from V and 1 base from J, with 6 bases between. CDR3: CASCTSNQPQHF. In nucleotides, the CDR3 is TGTGCCAGCTGTACCAGCAATCAGCCCCAGCATTTT.

This clonotype was picked up many times. The V call is TRBV2, the J call TRBJ1-5; D gene ambiguous. CDR3 length: 14 amino acids. Germline-derived CDR1 and CDR2 are SNHLY and FYNNEI. V was cut by 7 bases and J by 0 bases, with 10 bases left in between. CDR3 sequence (DNA): TGTGCCAGCAAGGGTTTCGGTAGCAATCAGCCCCAGCATTTT. Translation gives CASKGFGSNQPQHF.

This clonotype occurred a few times. This could be a read error, since a much larger clone is one nucleotide away. No conserved phenylalanine or tryptophan is present at the end of the CDR3, so a read error is the likely explanation. This CDR3 reads CASSLGQGAGMNTEAFS. The CDR3 region has the DNA TGTGCCAGCAGCTTGGGTCAGGGGGCAGGAATGAACACTGAAGCTTTCTCT. The chain links TRBV5-5 to TRBJ1-1, with 8 bases fitting TRBD1. CDR1 SGHKS and CDR2 YYEKEE come from the germline V gene (reference sequence). This CDR3 region has 17 residues. V lost 0 bases, J lost 0 bases, and 7 bases stayed unmatched.

This chain uses TRBV7-9 with TRBJ2-3; D remains ambiguous. V lost 3 bases and J 6 bases, leaving 10 bases between the germline ends. CDR1 and CDR2 (germline): SEHNR, FQNEAQ (reference sequence). The CDR3 loop spans 13 amino acids. CDR3 residues: CASSFLSGDTQYF. The CDR3 nucleotides read TGTGCCAGCAGCTTCCTTTCCGGGGATACGCAGTATTTT.

The chain has TRBV11-3 and TRBJ2-1, with 8 bases identical to TRBD1. Trimming removed 0 bases from V and 9 bases from J; junction bases left unmatched: 7. Germline CDR1 reads SGHNT; CDR2 reads YENEEA. This CDR3 is 15 amino acids long. CDR3 DNA sequence: TGTGCCAGCAGCTTAGAGGCAGGGGGCCGTGGTGAGCAGTTCTTC. Amino acid sequence: CASSLEAGGRGEQFF.

This clonotype has at least ten counts. V usage is TRBV6-2 or TRBV6-3 and J usage is TRBJ2-3; D gene uncertain. The CDR3 sequence is 13 residues long. V gave up 6 bases and J gave up 3 bases, with 10 bases separating them. The V gene's germline CDR1 is MNHEY and CDR2 SVGEGT. DNA for the CDR3: TGTGCCAGCAGCTTCGACGCAACAGATACGCAGTATTTT. This gives the protein CASSFDATDTQYF.

V and J are TRBV6-1 and TRBJ2-2, with TRBD2 identical over 11 bases. The CDR3 is 16 residues long. Germline V CDR1 and CDR2: MNHNS, SASEGT. Trimming cost V 7 bases and J 5 bases; bases outside gene matches: 9. CDR3 sequence (DNA): TGTGCCAGCACTGACCCACTAGCGGGGGATACCGGGGAGCTGTTTTTT. Amino acid sequence: CASTDPLAGDTGELFF.

The chain couples TRBV30 to TRBJ2-2; 10 positions match TRBD1. This CDR3 has 16 residues. Losses at the gene ends were 1 base for V and 6 bases for J; bases not matched to a gene: 8. The germline gives CDR1 GTSNPN, CDR2 SVGIG (reference sequence). The CDR3 here is CAWSGLQDRGAGELFF. The CDR3 region has the DNA TGTGCCTGGAGTGGACTTCAGGACAGGGGGGCCGGGGAGCTGTTTTTT.

This chain joins TRBV6-1 and TRBJ1-2; no firm D call. The CDR3 contains 12 residues. Germline CDR1 and CDR2: MNHNS and SASEGT. V shed 6 bases and J shed 8 bases, with 13 bases lying between them. The CDR3 nucleotides read TGTGCCAGCAGCTCCCCGGGAGGGGGCTACACCTTC. This translates into CASSSPGGGYTF.

This clonotype has only a few counts. The gene calls are TRBV6-5 and TRBJ2-1, with 11 bases lining up with TRBD2. The CDR3 runs to 17 residues. V was clipped by 3 bases and J by 7 bases; unmatched bases: 11. Germline V gene sequence: CDR1 MNHEY, CDR2 SVGAGI. For the CDR3, the DNA is TGTGCCAGCAGTTATTCCCACTCTAGCGGGAGGAATAATGAGCAGTTCTTC. This encodes CASSYSHSSGRNNEQFF.

This clonotype showed up just a few times. This chain joins TRBV10-3 and TRBJ1-1, with 11 positions matching TRBD1. The germline V gene has CDR1 ENHRY and CDR2 SYGVKD. J gave up 5 bases and V 0 bases, and 5 bases lay outside the gene matches. The CDR3 consists of 16 residues. The CDR3: CAISESTWDRGTEAFF. The CDR3 DNA follows: TGTGCCATCAGTGAGTCGACCTGGGACAGGGGGACTGAAGCTTTCTTT.

This clonotype was seen many times. The rearrangement links TRBV9 to TRBJ1-2; 7 bases line up with TRBD1. The CDR3 is 14 residues long. V dropped 5 bases and J dropped 2; count of bases not matched to a gene: 6. Germline V CDR1 and CDR2: SGDLS, YYNGEE. The CDR3 sequence: CASSDRVQNYGYTF. Written as DNA, the CDR3 is TGTGCCAGCAGTGACAGGGTTCAGAACTATGGCTACACCTTC.

The chain has TRBV6-2 or TRBV6-3 and TRBJ1-4; no clear D gene. Germline loops: CDR1 MNHEY, CDR2 SVGEGT. Trimming shortened V by 5 bases and J by 8 bases, and 12 bases separated the two germline ends. This CDR3 is built from 13 residues. CDR3 in DNA: TGTGCCAGCAGTCCCTGGGTCCGGGAAAAACTGTTTTTT. It is translated as CASSPWVREKLFF.

This clonotype showed up just a few times. V and J are TRBV27 and TRBJ2-5; D is tentatively TRBD1 or TRBD2 (6 bases each). This CDR3 is built from 15 residues. V lost 1 base and J 1 base, leaving 10 bases between the germline ends. The germline gives CDR1 MNHEY, CDR2 SMNVEV (reference sequence). CDR3 residues: CASSLYPGAQETQYF. CDR3 bases: TGTGCCAGCAGTTTATATCCGGGGGCCCAAGAGACCCAGTACTTC.

This clonotype was counted many times. V and J are TRBV20-1 and TRBJ1-5; tentatively, D is TRBD1 (5 bases). Germline CDR1 reads DFQATT; CDR2 reads SNEGSKA (reference sequence). V gave up 3 bases and J gave up 6 bases, with 15 bases separating them. CDR3 length: 14 amino acids. CDR3 in DNA: TGCAGTGCTAGTCTCGGGGGATGGACTCAGCCCCAGCATTTT. Translated: CSASLGGWTQPQHF.

The V call is TRBV30, the J call TRBJ1-3, with 7 bases aligning to TRBD1. The germline V gene has CDR1 GTSNPN and CDR2 SVGIG (reference sequence). V shed 0 bases, J shed 4 bases, and the junction held 12 bases outside the gene matches. This CDR3 has 17 amino acids. CDR3 region: CAWSVDREFVYGNTIYF. Here the CDR3 DNA reads TGTGCCTGGAGTGTTGACAGGGAGTTTGTTTACGGAAACACCATATATTTT.